The rows below give T cell receptor beta chains drawn from one sample of a study of blood T cells in healthy people across ages. TCRdb redid the calling of the 5' RACE reads with MiXCR, one entry per CDR3 protein. The data hold 900,000 to 950,000 distinct CDR3 sequences, with under 35% observed a single time. This sample was also put to use in a study of T cells of mothers and their children.

Sequenced: blood. Source of these receptors: a woman between 40 and 50 years old in good health. Both conserved end residues are part of each CDR3. The D gene is left open where the match is weak. Clone size, where shown, is once, few, many, or a class for clones that have expanded.

j_call,clone_size,d_call,v_call,cdr3_aa,cdr3_nt
TRBJ2-1,many,.,TRBV10-3,CAISEISSGQFF,TGTGCCATCAGTGAGATCAGCAGCGGGCAGTTCTTC
TRBJ1-1,.,TRBD1,TRBV2,CASSLDRGLANTEAFF,TGTGCCAGCAGCCTGGACAGGGGGCTGGCGAACACTGAAGCTTTCTTT
TRBJ2-3,.,.,TRBV4-1,CASSQDQNRQGKDAQYF,TGCGCCAGCAGCCAAGATCAGAACAGGCAGGGAAAAGATGCGCAGTATTTT
TRBJ1-1,once,.,TRBV7-9,CASSASMWIMNTEAFF,TGTGCCAGCAGCGCATCTATGTGGATTATGAACACTGAAGCTTTCTTT
TRBJ2-6,many,.,TRBV29-1,CSVATEVNSGANVLTF,TGCAGCGTGGCGACTGAGGTCAACTCTGGGGCCAACGTCCTGACTTTC
TRBJ2-1,many,TRBD1,TRBV19,CASSTGQGNEQFF,TGTGCCAGTAGCACGGGACAGGGGAATGAGCAGTTCTTC
TRBJ1-1,many,.,TRBV20-1,CSVRTDYTEAFF,TGCAGTGTACGGACGGATTACACTGAAGCTTTCTTT
TRBJ2-3,few,.,TRBV24-1,CATSDLQERGTDTQYF,TGTGCCACCAGTGATCTCCAAGAGCGGGGCACAGATACGCAGTATTTT
TRBJ2-7,many,TRBD2,TRBV6-2/TRBV6-3,CASSRLAGNQYF,TGTGCCAGCAGTCGACTAGCGGGGAATCAGTACTTC
TRBJ1-6,.,TRBD1,TRBV2,CASRRTAGQGVSPLHF,TGTGCCAGCAGGCGGACGGCGGGACAGGGGGTTTCACCCCTCCACTTT
TRBJ1-2,.,.,TRBV5-6,CASSFKVDGYTF,TGTGCCAGCAGCTTTAAGGTGGATGGCTACACCTTC
TRBJ2-7,many,TRBD1,TRBV29-1,CSVRTGRREQYF,TGCAGCGTTCGGACAGGGAGGCGCGAGCAGTACTTC
TRBJ2-1,.,.,TRBV2,CASSEDRSTYNEQFF,TGTGCCAGCAGTGAAGACAGGTCCACCTACAATGAGCAGTTCTTC
TRBJ2-5,few,TRBD2,TRBV4-3,CASSQEKGGGRETQYF,TGCGCCAGCAGCCAAGAGAAGGGCGGGGGGCGCGAGACCCAGTACTTC
TRBJ2-7,.,TRBD2,TRBV3-1,CASSHSSGGLYNEQYF,TGTGCCAGCAGCCATTCTAGCGGGGGGCTCTACAATGAGCAGTACTTC
TRBJ2-6,many,.,TRBV12-3/TRBV12-4,CASSLRVSGANVLTF,TGTGCCAGCAGTTTACGTGTATCTGGGGCCAACGTCCTGACTTTC
TRBJ2-5,.,.,TRBV21-1,CASSKGRRTGPETQYF,TGTGCCAGCAGCAAAGGGCGACGGACAGGTCCAGAGACCCAGTACTTC
TRBJ1-4,.,.,TRBV7-8,CASSQFTGSDEKLFF,TGTGCCAGCAGCCAGTTTACAGGGTCCGATGAAAAACTGTTTTTT
TRBJ1-1,.,.,TRBV9,CASSVGEIGMGAFF,TGTGCCAGCAGCGTAGGAGAGATCGGCATGGGAGCTTTCTTT
TRBJ2-1,many,TRBD2,TRBV9,CASSVEGLAGVEQFF,TGTGCCAGCAGCGTAGAGGGTCTAGCGGGGGTTGAGCAGTTCTTC
TRBJ1-2,once,TRBD1,TRBV20-1,CSASARGQGRYGYTF,TGCAGTGCTAGTGCCCGAGGACAGGGTAGATATGGCTACACCTTC
TRBJ2-5,.,.,TRBV20-1,CGARDPRGNGETQYF,TGCGGTGCTAGAGATCCCAGGGGCAACGGGGAGACCCAGTACTTC
TRBJ1-4,.,TRBD1,TRBV6-5,CASRTGGVAKLFF,TGTGCCAGCAGGACAGGGGGTGTTGCGAAACTGTTTTTT
TRBJ2-3,.,.,TRBV6-5,CASSWRRTQYF,TGTGCCAGCAGTTGGAGGCGTACGCAGTATTTT
TRBJ1-2,few,.,TRBV7-2,CASSLTETYGYTF,TGTGCCAGCAGCTTGACAGAGACCTATGGCTACACCTTC
TRBJ2-7,many,.,TRBV7-2,CASSLSGASSYEQYF,TGTGCCAGCAGCTTATCAGGGGCGAGCTCCTACGAGCAGTACTTC
TRBJ2-7,.,TRBD1,TRBV7-2,CASKSGQGAYEQYF,TGTGCCAGCAAGTCGGGACAGGGGGCCTACGAGCAGTACTTC
TRBJ1-1,few,.,TRBV5-6,CASSLGSLGSEAFF,TGTGCCAGCAGCTTGGGAAGTCTAGGGTCTGAAGCTTTCTTT
TRBJ2-1,many,TRBD1,TRBV7-8,CASSLFGTDSSYNEQFF,TGTGCCAGCAGCTTATTTGGGACAGACAGCTCCTACAATGAGCAGTTCTTC